This T cell receptor (beta chain) was sequenced during a study of beta chain features in type 1 diabetes. All sorted populations exceeded 95% purity. The V gene's germline CDR1 is LGHNA and CDR2 YSLEER. This CDR3 comprises 15 residues. J was trimmed by 5 bases and V by 4 bases; bases with no gene match: 7. Study-wide results and caveats: Within patients, naive, central memory and Treg TCRB repertoires seemed more similar than within healthy donors. More deletions and fewer insertions at VDJ junctions were seen in type 1 diabetes patients.

Every bit of the isolated RNA underwent reverse transcription, so sequencing read expressed TCRB transcripts. It was found that naive, central memory and regulatory T cell samples averaged about 3.4 million reads. Clones were read by immunoSEQ multiplex PCR, and TCRdb kept only the in-frame ones, dropping some. The repertoire has approximately 340,000 clones, roughly 16% of them found once; the top ten carry 0.019%. On this clone: Its specificity is unknown.

The sequence was obtained from a woman between 18 and 30 years old in good health. Sequenced sample: naive CD4+ T cells from blood. The chain links TRBV4-3 to TRBJ2-1, with 8 positions matching TRBD2. The CDR3 DNA is TGCGCCAGCAGCCTCGCGGGAGGTCCTAACAATGAGCAGTTCTTC. Translation gives CASSLAGGPNNEQFF.